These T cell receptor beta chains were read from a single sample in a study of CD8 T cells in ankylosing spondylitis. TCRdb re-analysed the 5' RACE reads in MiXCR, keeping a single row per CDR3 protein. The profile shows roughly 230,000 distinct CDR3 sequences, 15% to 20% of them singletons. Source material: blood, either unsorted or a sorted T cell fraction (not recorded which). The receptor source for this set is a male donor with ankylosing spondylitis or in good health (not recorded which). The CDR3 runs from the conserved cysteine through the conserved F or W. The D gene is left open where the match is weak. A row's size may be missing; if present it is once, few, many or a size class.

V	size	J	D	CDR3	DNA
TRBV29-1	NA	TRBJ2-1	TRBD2	CSARLAGVGEQFF	TGCAGCGCCCGACTAGCGGGAGTAGGTGAGCAGTTCTTC
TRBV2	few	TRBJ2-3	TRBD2	CASSEIAGTQYF	TGTGCCAGCAGTGAGATAGCGGGAACGCAGTATTTT
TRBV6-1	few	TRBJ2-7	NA	CASSEIYYEQYF	TGTGCCAGCAGTGAGATTTATTACGAGCAGTACTTC
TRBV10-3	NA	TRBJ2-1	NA	CAISESTESYNEQFF	TGTGCCATCAGTGAGTCGACAGAATCTTACAATGAGCAGTTCTTC
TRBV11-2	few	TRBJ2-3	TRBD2	CASSLVLAGVTDTQYF	TGTGCCAGCAGCTTAGTCCTAGCGGGAGTTACAGATACGCAGTATTTT
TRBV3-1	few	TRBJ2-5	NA	CASSQDLWGEETQYF	TGTGCCAGCAGCCAAGATCTCTGGGGCGAAGAGACCCAGTACTTC
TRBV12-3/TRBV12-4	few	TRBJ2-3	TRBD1	CASSVGGWATDTQYF	TGTGCCAGCAGTGTAGGGGGCTGGGCGACAGATACGCAGTATTTT
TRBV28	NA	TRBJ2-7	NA	CASSLLNEQYF	TGTGCCAGCAGTTTATTGAACGAGCAGTACTTC
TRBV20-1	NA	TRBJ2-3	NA	CSARGIWYNSPDTQYF	TGCAGTGCTAGAGGGATTTGGTACAATTCCCCAGATACGCAGTATTTT
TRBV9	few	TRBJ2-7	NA	CASSVDSGVGVREQYF	TGTGCCAGCAGCGTGGACTCTGGGGTAGGCGTACGCGAGCAGTACTTC
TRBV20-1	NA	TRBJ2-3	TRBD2	CSAIPGLAGEIKWTDTQYF	TGCAGTGCTATACCGGGACTAGCGGGAGAGATTAAGTGGACAGATACGCAGTATTTT
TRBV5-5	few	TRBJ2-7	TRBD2	CASSLPPGLAAYEQYF	TGTGCCAGCAGCTTGCCTCCGGGACTAGCCGCCTACGAGCAGTACTTC
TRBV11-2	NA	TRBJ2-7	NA	CASSLVQESYEQYF	TGTGCCAGCAGCTTAGTCCAGGAGTCGTACGAGCAGTACTTC
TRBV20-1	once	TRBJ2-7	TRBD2	CCARDLLAGGFSYEQYF	TGCTGTGCTAGAGATTTGTTGGCGGGAGGATTCTCCTACGAGCAGTACTTC
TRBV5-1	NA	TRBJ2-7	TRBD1	CASSLGQGPHEQYF	TGCGCCAGCAGCCTAGGACAGGGCCCCCACGAGCAGTACTTC
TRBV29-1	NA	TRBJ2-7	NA	CSVEGHFGFEQYF	TGCAGCGTTGAGGGACATTTCGGCTTTGAGCAGTACTTC
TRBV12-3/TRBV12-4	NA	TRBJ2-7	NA	CATGLGSYEQYF	TGTGCCACTGGCCTGGGGTCCTACGAGCAGTACTTC